One and the same sample provided the 5 T cell receptor beta chains below, sequenced in a study of T cell responses to AZD1222 COVID-19 vaccine. Here immunoSEQ multiplex PCR was the method, and the copy in TCRdb shows in-frame clones only, minus some. The sample lists fewer than 110,000 clones, 80% to 95% occurring once. Specimen: peripheral blood, collected 28 days after the second AZD1222 dose. The receptors were sampled from an adult who received the AZD1222 COVID-19 vaccine.

This clone occurred many times. The chain recombines TRBV29-1 with TRBJ1-2, with no clear D. Germline values: CDR1 SQVTM, CDR2 ANQGSEA. V lost 7 bases to trimming and J lost 1 base, with 10 bases between them. The CDR3 loop spans 12 amino acids. CDR3 protein: CSAMIYNYGYTF. DNA for the CDR3: TGCAGCGCTATGATTTATAACTATGGCTACACCTTC.

This sequence joins TRBV14 and TRBJ1-1; D remains ambiguous. Per germline, CDR1 SGHDN and CDR2 FVKESK. This CDR3 is 13 amino acids long. Trimming took off 1 base at V and 4 bases at J, with 7 bases between the two ends. CDR3 in amino acids: CASSQGRTTEAFF. In DNA, the CDR3 is TGTGCCAGCAGCCAAGGCAGAACCACTGAAGCTTTCTTT.

The CDR3 DNA is TGTGCCAGTAGTACAAACTCCGGGACAGGGATAACTGAAGCTTTCTTT. It translates to CASSTNSGTGITEAFF. V is TRBV19 and J is TRBJ1-1; 9 bases agree with TRBD1. The CDR3 extends over 16 amino acids. Per the germline V gene, CDR1 is LNHDA and CDR2 is SQIVND (reference sequence). Trimming removed 4 bases from V and 5 bases from J; junction bases left unmatched: 11.

A few counts support this clone. The rearrangement uses TRBV18 and TRBJ1-6; 8 nucleotides match TRBD1. Germline values: CDR1 KGHSH, CDR2 LQKENI. The CDR3 is 14 amino acids. V dropped 5 bases and J dropped 9; count of bases not matched to a gene: 6. The CDR3 coding sequence is TGTGCCAGCTCAGCGGACAGGGCGAGTTCACCCCTCCACTTT. It codes for CASSADRASSPLHF.

The genes are TRBV3-1 (or the pseudogene TRBV3-2) and TRBJ1-1; D is possibly TRBD1 (5 bases). Germline V gives CDR1 LGHDT, CDR2 YNNKEL (reference sequence). This CDR3 contains 13 residues. Trimming stripped 4 bases from V and 3 bases from J, with 9 bases between. CDR3 coding DNA: TGTGCCAGCAGCCCCGGGGGATACACTGAAGCTTTCTTT. This gives the protein CASSPGGYTEAFF.